This paragraph reports one TCR beta chain. Its antigen remains unknown. Germline CDR1 DFQATT, CDR2 SNEGSKA (reference sequence). The CDR3 sequence is 15 residues long. J was trimmed by 3 bases and V by 5 bases; bases with no gene match: 8. Noted time point: pre-sensitization, week 0. Treatment denoted: therapeutic diphenylcyclopropenone sensitization with weekly scalp DPC. Total RNA extraction was carried out from unfractionated whole blood. This sample was taken from a study of human T cells and chemical hapten exposure. Looking at the study overall: Patches with 0.01% DPC went on the upper back, and the tests were read at 6 days. Minor pooled library volume differences mainly drove per-sample TCR yield variation.

General study results and limits: A positive correlation with patch test score was found for PT1 expanded TCR counts.

TCRdb reprocessed the RACE reads with MiXCR, giving one entry per CDR3 protein. Found here are 300,000 to 400,000 distinct CDR3 sequences, 5.1% of them singletons; the top ten hold 2.5% to 3%. The receptor comes from a woman between 50 and 59 years old with alopecia areata. Some clones in this sample may be carry-over from other donors' samples. The rearrangement uses TRBV20-1 and TRBJ1-5, with 9 bases identical to TRBD1. This material consisted of whole blood, taken in connection with sensitization to the hapten diphenylcyclopropenone (DPC). CDR3 residues: CSAPKTGGFNQPQHF. The CDR3 DNA is TGCAGTGCTCCTAAGACAGGGGGTTTCAATCAGCCCCAGCATTTT.